This TCR beta chain was retrieved from a study of identical twins. V dropped 3 bases and J dropped 3; count of bases not matched to a gene: 3. Germline CDR1 and CDR2: SNHLY and FYNNEI. The CDR3 is 15 residues long. With respect to this clonotype: Its antigen is as yet unknown.

TCRdb itself ran the 5' RACE reads through MiXCR, one entry per CDR3 protein. The sample includes roughly 240,000 distinct CDR3 sequences, 6% to 8.5% of them seen just once. The study, taken as a whole, reports: Fewer insertions marked abundant cord blood beta clonotypes; young adult naive trended weakly, memory not at all.

These data were likewise used in another study, on yellow fever vaccine responses in identical twins.

This clonotype originated in a woman aged 18-29 years in good health. Sequencing was done on a sample of CD8+ T cells sorted from blood. The V and J genes are TRBV2 and TRBJ2-1, with 9 bases that match TRBD2. The CDR3 is CASSDRLAVYNEQFF. The CDR3 bases are TGTGCCAGCAGTGATCGACTAGCGGTCTACAATGAGCAGTTCTTC.